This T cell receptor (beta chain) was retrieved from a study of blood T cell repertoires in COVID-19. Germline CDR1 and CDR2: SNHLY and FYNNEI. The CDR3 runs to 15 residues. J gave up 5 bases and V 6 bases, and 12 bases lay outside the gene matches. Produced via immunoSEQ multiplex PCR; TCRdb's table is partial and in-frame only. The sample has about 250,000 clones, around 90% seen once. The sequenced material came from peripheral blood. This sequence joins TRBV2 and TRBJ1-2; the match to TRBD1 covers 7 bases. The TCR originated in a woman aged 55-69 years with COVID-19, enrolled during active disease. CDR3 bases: TGTGCCAGCAGCGGCCCAGGACAGGCGATATATGGCTACACCTTC. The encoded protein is CASSGPGQAIYGYTF.